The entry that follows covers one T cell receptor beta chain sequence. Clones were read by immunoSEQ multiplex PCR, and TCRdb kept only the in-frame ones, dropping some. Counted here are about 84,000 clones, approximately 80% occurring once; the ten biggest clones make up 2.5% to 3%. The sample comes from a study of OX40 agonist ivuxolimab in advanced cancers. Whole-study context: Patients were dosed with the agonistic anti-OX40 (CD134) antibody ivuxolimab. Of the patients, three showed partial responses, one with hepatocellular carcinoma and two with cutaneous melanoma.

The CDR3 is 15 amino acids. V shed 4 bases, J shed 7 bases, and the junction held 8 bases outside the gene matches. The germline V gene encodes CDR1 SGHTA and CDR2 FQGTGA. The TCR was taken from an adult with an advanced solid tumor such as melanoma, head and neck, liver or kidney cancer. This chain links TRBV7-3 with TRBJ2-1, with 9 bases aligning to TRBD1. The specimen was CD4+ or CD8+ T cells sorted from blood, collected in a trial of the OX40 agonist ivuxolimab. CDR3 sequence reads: CASSSPRTGVNEQFF. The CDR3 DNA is TGTGCCAGCAGCTCGCCCAGGACAGGGGTGAATGAGCAGTTCTTC.